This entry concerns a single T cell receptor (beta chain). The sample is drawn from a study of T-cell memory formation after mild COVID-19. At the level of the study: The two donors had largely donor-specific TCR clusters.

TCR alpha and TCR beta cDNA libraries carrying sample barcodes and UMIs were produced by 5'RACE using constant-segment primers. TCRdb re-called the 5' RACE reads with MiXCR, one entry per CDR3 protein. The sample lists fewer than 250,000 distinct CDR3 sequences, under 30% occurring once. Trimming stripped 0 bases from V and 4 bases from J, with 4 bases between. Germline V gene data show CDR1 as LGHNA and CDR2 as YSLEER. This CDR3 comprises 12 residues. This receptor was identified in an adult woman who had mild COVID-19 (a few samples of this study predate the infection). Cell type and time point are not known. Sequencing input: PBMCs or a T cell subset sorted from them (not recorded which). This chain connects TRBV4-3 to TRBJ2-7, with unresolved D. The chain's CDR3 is CASSQDGYEQYF. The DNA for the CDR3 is TGCGCCAGCAGCCAAGATGGGTACGAGCAGTACTTC.